This T cell receptor (beta chain) stems from a study of blood T cells in healthy people across ages. Combining a sample-barcoded 5' primer with a J-beta primer mix, a second PCR ran for roughly 7 to 11 cycles. TCRdb re-called the 5' RACE reads through MiXCR, storing one row per CDR3 protein. Among 780,000 or so distinct CDR3 sequences listed, about 61% were seen once. The CDR3 covers 11 residues. Trimming took off 6 bases at V and 10 bases at J, with 15 bases between the two ends. Per the germline V gene, CDR1 is SQVTM and CDR2 is ANQGSEA. Regarding the study as a whole: Per million T cells, TCR beta diversity dropped about linearly as age rose.

Healthy Caucasian individuals from Russia aged about 6 to 90 served as donors. This clonotype was seen a handful of times. Its antigen is still unknown. The TCR sequence derives from a man aged 35 to 55 in good health. The sample consisted of blood. This chain uses TRBV29-1 with TRBJ1-2; D possibly corresponds to TRBD1 (5 bases). The CDR3 is CSVGRDQLYTF. DNA for the CDR3: TGCAGCGTCGGCCGGGACCAGCTCTACACCTTC.